This T cell receptor beta chain was observed in a study of response to subunit inactivated influenza vaccine. TCRdb independently ran MiXCR on the RT-PCR reads; one entry per CDR3 protein. The repertoire includes hundreds of thousands of distinct CDR3 sequences, approximately 15% of them detected once, and 9.5% to 13% sits in the top ten. Whole-study results and caveats: Only a handful of new T cells, the authors suggested, are recruited with each seasonal influenza vaccination.

Concerning this clonotype itself: Its antigen remains unknown.

This CDR3 spans 15 amino acids. The germline CDR1 and CDR2 sequences are ENHRY and SYGVKD. V shed 6 bases, J shed 0 bases, and the junction held 7 bases outside the gene matches. The origin of this receptor is a man in his forties or fifties who received an inactivated influenza vaccine. Source: PBMCs from blood, taken about 12 days after vaccination. The rearrangement uses TRBV10-3 and TRBJ2-7; TRBD1 agrees at 8 bases. The CDR3 DNA is TGTGCCATCAGCACGACAGGGGTCACCTCCTACGAGCAGTACTTC. Its protein product is CAISTTGVTSYEQYF.